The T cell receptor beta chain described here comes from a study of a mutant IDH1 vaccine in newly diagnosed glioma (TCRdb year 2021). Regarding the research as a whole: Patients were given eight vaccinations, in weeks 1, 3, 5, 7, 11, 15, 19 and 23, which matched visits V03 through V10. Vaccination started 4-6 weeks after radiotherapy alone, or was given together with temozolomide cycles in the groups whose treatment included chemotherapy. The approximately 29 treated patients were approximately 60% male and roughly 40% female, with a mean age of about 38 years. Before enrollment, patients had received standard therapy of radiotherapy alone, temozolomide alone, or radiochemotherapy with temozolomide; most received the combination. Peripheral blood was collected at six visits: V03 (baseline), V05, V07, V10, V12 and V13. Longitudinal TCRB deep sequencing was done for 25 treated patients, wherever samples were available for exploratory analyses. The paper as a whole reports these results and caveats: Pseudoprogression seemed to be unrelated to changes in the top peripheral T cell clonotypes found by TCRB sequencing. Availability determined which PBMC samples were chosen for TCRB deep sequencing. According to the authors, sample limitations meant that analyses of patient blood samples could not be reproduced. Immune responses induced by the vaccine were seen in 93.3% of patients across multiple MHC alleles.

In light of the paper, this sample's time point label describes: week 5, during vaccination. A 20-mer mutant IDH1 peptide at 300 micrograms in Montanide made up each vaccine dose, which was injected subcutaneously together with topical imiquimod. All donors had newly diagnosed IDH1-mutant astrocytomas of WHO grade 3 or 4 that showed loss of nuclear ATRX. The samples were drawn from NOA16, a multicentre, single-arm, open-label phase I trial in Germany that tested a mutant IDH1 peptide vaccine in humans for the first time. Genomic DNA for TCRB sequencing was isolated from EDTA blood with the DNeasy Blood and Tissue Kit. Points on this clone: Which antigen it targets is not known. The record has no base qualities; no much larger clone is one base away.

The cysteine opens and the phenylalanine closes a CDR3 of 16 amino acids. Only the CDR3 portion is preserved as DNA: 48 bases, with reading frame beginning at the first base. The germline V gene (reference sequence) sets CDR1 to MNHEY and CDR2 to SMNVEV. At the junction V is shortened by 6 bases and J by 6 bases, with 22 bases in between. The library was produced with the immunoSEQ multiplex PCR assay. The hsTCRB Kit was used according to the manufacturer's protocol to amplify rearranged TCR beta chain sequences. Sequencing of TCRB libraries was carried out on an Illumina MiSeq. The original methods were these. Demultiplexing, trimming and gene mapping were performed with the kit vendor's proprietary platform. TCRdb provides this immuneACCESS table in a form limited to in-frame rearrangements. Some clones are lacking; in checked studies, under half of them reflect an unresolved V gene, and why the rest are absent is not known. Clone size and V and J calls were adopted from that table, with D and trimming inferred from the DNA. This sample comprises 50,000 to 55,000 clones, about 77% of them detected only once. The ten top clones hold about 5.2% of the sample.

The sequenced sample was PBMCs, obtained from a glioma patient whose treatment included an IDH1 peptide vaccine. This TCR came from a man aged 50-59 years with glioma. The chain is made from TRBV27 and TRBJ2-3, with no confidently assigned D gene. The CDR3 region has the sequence CASSVFSRLTVDTQYF. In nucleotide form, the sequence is TGTGCCAGCAGCGTCTTTTCCCGACTTACTGTGGATACGCAGTATTTT.